Listed below are T cell receptor beta chains from one sample, sequenced in a study of control samples from healthy donors and cancer patients. Sequencing was performed with immunoSEQ multiplex PCR; in TCRdb, only in-frame clones are kept and a portion is missing. The data contain about 70,000 clones, roughly 93% of them seen just once; the ten biggest clones take up 2.8%. Sequenced material: blood. These receptors were collected from a young woman in good health. Each CDR3 is given with its conserved first and last residue. D genes are given only for firm matches. Part of the rows lack a size; the others show once, few, many or a class for expanded clones.

V	D	size	J	CDR3	DNA
TRBV28	.	.	TRBJ2-7	CASRPTGSYEQYF	TGTGCCAGCAGACCCACCGGCAGCTACGAGCAGTACTTC
TRBV11-2	TRBD1	.	TRBJ1-2	CASSSATGFGYTF	TGTGCCAGCAGCTCGGCGACAGGGTTCGGCTACACCTTC
TRBV27	.	.	TRBJ1-2	CASSLLGRNYGYTF	TGTGCCAGCAGTTTATTGGGACGCAACTATGGCTACACCTTC
TRBV4-1	.	.	TRBJ1-3	CASSQEGGSGNTIYF	TGCGCCAGCAGCCAAGAAGGTGGGTCTGGAAACACCATATATTTT
TRBV29-1	.	.	TRBJ1-2	CSVVSGGNYGYTF	TGCAGCGTTGTGTCCGGGGGCAACTATGGCTACACCTTC
TRBV9	.	.	TRBJ2-2	CASSVEGTGELFF	TGTGCCAGCAGCGTAGAGGGCACCGGGGAGCTGTTTTTT
TRBV28	TRBD1	.	TRBJ1-5	CASETGSQPQHF	TGTGCCAGCGAGACAGGGTCTCAGCCCCAGCATTTT
TRBV5-1	.	.	TRBJ1-3	CASKTGNTIYF	TGCGCCAGCAAGACTGGAAACACCATATATTTT
TRBV7-9	.	once	TRBJ2-3	CASSLLGAGVSDTQYF	TGTGCCAGCAGCTTATTGGGGGCAGGGGTCTCGGATACGCAGTATTTT
TRBV7-3	.	.	TRBJ2-5	CASSTRPGQETQYF	TGTGCCAGCAGCACCCGACCCGGTCAAGAGACCCAGTACTTC
TRBV21-1	.	.	TRBJ1-2	CASSTQTGCLYGYTF	TGTGCCAGCAGCACACAGACAGGATGTCTTTATGGCTACACCTTC
TRBV5-1	.	.	TRBJ1-1	CASSGKTAMNTEAFF	TGCGCCAGCAGCGGTAAGACAGCTATGAACACTGAAGCTTTCTTT
TRBV25-1	.	.	TRBJ2-2	CASRGGGYDTGELFF	TGTGCCAGCAGAGGTGGGGGTTACGACACCGGGGAGCTGTTTTTT
TRBV5-1	TRBD2	.	TRBJ2-5	CASSMRLAGTQETQYF	TGCGCCAGCAGCATGAGACTAGCGGGGACACAAGAGACCCAGTACTTC
TRBV5-4	.	.	TRBJ2-2	CASSLAFPYGVTGELFF	TGTGCCAGCAGCTTGGCTTTTCCTTACGGAGTGACCGGGGAGCTGTTTTTT
TRBV19	.	.	TRBJ1-1	CASAPRGITEAFF	TGTGCCAGTGCCCCTCGGGGGATCACTGAAGCTTTCTTT
TRBV3-1/TRBV3-2	.	.	TRBJ2-7	CASSQYRPPYEQYF	TGTGCCAGCAGCCAATACAGGCCCCCCTACGAGCAGTACTTC
TRBV2	.	.	TRBJ1-2	CASSRTVYGYTF	TGTGCCAGCAGTAGGACGGTATATGGCTACACCTTC
TRBV7-5	.	few	TRBJ1-1	CVRSLVRGQGNTEAFF	TGTGTCAGAAGCTTGGTTAGAGGACAGGGGAACACTGAAGCTTTCTTT
TRBV5-1	.	.	TRBJ1-6	CASTLTGHRNSPLHF	TGCGCCAGCACTCTAACAGGGCACAGGAATTCACCCCTCCACTTT
TRBV18	TRBD2	.	TRBJ2-4	CASSPLGTSAIKNIQYF	TGTGCCAGCTCACCCTTAGGGACTAGCGCGATCAAAAACATTCAGTACTTC
TRBV19	TRBD1	once	TRBJ2-1	CASRTGGREQFF	TGTGCCAGTAGAACAGGGGGCCGTGAGCAGTTCTTC
TRBV20-1	.	.	TRBJ2-5	CSARDLGTQYF	TGCAGTGCTAGAGATCTGGGTACCCAGTACTTC
TRBV7-9	.	.	TRBJ2-5	CASSLRLQETQYF	TGTGCCAGCAGCTTAAGACTTCAAGAGACCCAGTACTTC
TRBV7-9	.	.	TRBJ1-4	CASSFGRGREKLFF	TGTGCCAGCAGCTTCGGGAGGGGAAGAGAAAAACTGTTTTTT
TRBV27	.	.	TRBJ2-1	CASKPRTGLHNEQFF	TGTGCCAGCAAGCCCCGGACGGGTTTGCACAATGAGCAGTTCTTC
TRBV18	.	.	TRBJ1-3	CASSGNEWGVSSGNTIYF	TGTGCCAGCTCAGGGAACGAATGGGGAGTCAGCTCTGGAAACACCATATATTTT
TRBV12-3/TRBV12-4	.	.	TRBJ1-2	CASSLLGGGGYTF	TGTGCCAGCAGTTTATTGGGAGGTGGTGGCTACACCTTC
TRBV2	.	few	TRBJ1-1	CASSREGVKTEAFF	TGTGCCAGCAGTCGGGAGGGAGTAAAGACTGAAGCTTTCTTT
TRBV30	.	.	TRBJ1-4	CAWSRGRGEKLFF	TGTGCCTGGAGTCGGGGTAGGGGTGAAAAACTGTTTTTT
TRBV3-1/TRBV3-2	.	.	TRBJ1-2	CASSLLVAGSNYGYTF	TGTGCCAGCAGCCTTCTCGTAGCGGGATCTAACTATGGCTACACCTTC
TRBV14	.	.	TRBJ1-6	CASSQVGSPLHF	TGTGCCAGCAGCCAAGTAGGTTCACCCCTCCACTTT
TRBV4-1	.	.	TRBJ1-4	CASSQERAGNEKLFF	TGCGCCAGCAGCCAAGAACGCGCAGGGAATGAAAAACTGTTTTTT
TRBV20-1	TRBD2	.	TRBJ2-2	CSASVATSGDTGELFF	TGCAGTGCTAGTGTCGCGACTAGCGGGGACACCGGGGAGCTGTTTTTT
TRBV10-3	TRBD2	.	TRBJ2-7	CAISGNDLAGGYYEQYF	TGTGCCATCAGTGGGAATGACCTAGCGGGGGGGTACTACGAGCAGTACTTC
TRBV19	.	.	TRBJ1-3	CASSREVPSSGNTIYF	TGTGCCAGTAGTCGAGAGGTCCCGAGCTCTGGAAACACCATATATTTT
TRBV27	.	.	TRBJ1-2	CASKGPLRGVDYGYTF	TGTGCCAGCAAAGGTCCTCTAAGGGGAGTAGACTATGGCTACACCTTC
TRBV5-1	TRBD1	.	TRBJ1-4	CASSPTGENEKLFF	TGCGCCAGCAGCCCGACAGGGGAGAATGAAAAACTGTTTTTT
TRBV5-6	.	once	TRBJ1-6	CASSGRAGIDSPLHF	TGTGCCAGCAGCGGGAGGGCGGGGATCGATTCACCCCTCCACTTT
TRBV5-1	.	.	TRBJ1-1	CASSYEGMSTEAFF	TGCGCCAGCAGCTATGAGGGGATGAGCACTGAAGCTTTCTTT
TRBV2	.	.	TRBJ1-5	CASSVRTENQPQHF	TGTGCCAGCAGTGTCAGGACAGAAAATCAGCCCCAGCATTTT
TRBV6-6	.	once	TRBJ1-1	CASREQPNTEAFF	TGTGCCAGCAGAGAACAGCCGAACACTGAAGCTTTCTTT
TRBV25-1	TRBD2	once	TRBJ2-1	CASSLAGGGRNEQFF	TGTGCCAGCAGCCTAGCGGGGGGGGGCAGAAATGAGCAGTTCTTC